This note documents a single TCR beta chain sequence. No antigen is known for it. The sample originates from a study of shared clonotypes between healthy human individuals. In the study overall: The plates for each donor numbered three CD4 naive, three CD4 memory, two CD8 naive and one CD8 memory. Notes on the study in general: Clonotype sharing among the donors was expected to vary with sequencing depth.

Each subset's genomic DNA was shared equally among a number of immunoSEQ plates. TCRdb's copy holds only in-frame clones and misses some; the assay was immunoSEQ multiplex PCR. The sample lists fewer than 2.5 million clones, 93% occurring once. Per germline, CDR1 MNHNY and CDR2 SVGAGI (reference sequence). The V gene lost 2 bases and the J gene lost 1 base, with 11 bases spanning the gap. The CDR3 is 15 residues long. The receptor was derived from a man aged 18 to 30 in good health. Some clones in this sample may be carry-over from other donors' samples. The chain combines TRBV6-6 with TRBJ1-1; no clear D. The specimen sequenced was naive CD4+ T cells from PBMCs. Subset defined: CD45RA+ positively selected. The chain's CDR3 is CASSYRKERNTEAFF. The CDR3 nucleotides are TGTGCCAGCAGTTACAGAAAGGAGAGGAACACTGAAGCTTTCTTT.